The 32 T cell receptor beta chains below all came from one sample that was sequenced in a study of shared clonotypes between healthy human individuals. Libraries were prepared by immunoSEQ multiplex PCR; TCRdb keeps only in-frame clonotypes and omits some of them. The sample records 2 million to 2.5 million clones, 80% to 95% being singletons. Specimen: naive CD4+ T cells from PBMCs. Sample subset: CD45RA+ positively selected. These receptors all come from a man between 18 and 29 years old in good health. Some clones in this sample may be carry-over from other donors' samples.

The V call is TRBV5-8, the J call TRBJ1-4; no firm D call. Trimming left V 1 base short and J 7 bases short, with 11 bases between. Per germline, CDR1 SGHTS and CDR2 YDEGEE. The CDR3 extends over 14 amino acids. This CDR3 is CASSLWGGSEKLFF. The DNA of the CDR3 is TGTGCCAGCAGCTTGTGGGGAGGAAGTGAAAAACTGTTTTTT.

CDR3 DNA sequence: TGTGCCAGCATTAGCCCAAAAGGGGGCGCAGGGGGCTACACCTTC. Protein sequence: CASISPKGGAGGYTF. The chain links TRBV28 to TRBJ1-2, with TRBD1 matching over 7 bases. Germline CDR1 is MDHEN and CDR2 is SYDVKM. V gave up 7 bases and J gave up 8 bases; unmatched junction bases: 16. The CDR3 length is 15 residues.

The chain has TRBV28 and TRBJ1-5, with a tentative D call TRBD1 (6 bases). The V end lost 5 bases, the J end lost 5 bases, and 13 bases lay between the germline ends. Germline-derived CDR1 and CDR2 are MDHEN and SYDVKM. The CDR3 covers 14 residues. CDR3: CASSPTGSHQPQHF. CDR3 in DNA: TGTGCCAGCAGTCCAACAGGGTCTCATCAGCCCCAGCATTTT.

The rearrangement joins TRBV7-9 to TRBJ1-4; no reliable D call. In germline, CDR1 is SEHNR, CDR2 FQNEAQ (reference sequence). CDR3 length equals 15 residues. Trimming took off 5 bases at V and 8 bases at J, with 18 bases between the two ends. This chain's CDR3 is CASSTGERRSEKLFF. Written as DNA, the CDR3 is TGTGCCAGCAGCACCGGGGAACGACGGAGCGAAAAACTGTTTTTT.

This chain uses TRBV6-5 with TRBJ1-1, with D possibly TRBD1 on 5 matching bases. There are 15 residues in the CDR3. Germline V gene sequence: CDR1 MNHEY, CDR2 SVGAGI. Trimming shortened V by 5 bases and J by 5 bases, and 18 bases separated the two germline ends. The CDR3 is CASSARQTTSTEAFF. In DNA form, the CDR3 reads TGTGCCAGCAGTGCCCGACAGACAACTTCTACTGAAGCTTTCTTT.

J is TRBJ2-7 and V is TRBV19, with D possibly being TRBD1 (5 bases). Germline assignment: CDR1 LNHDA and CDR2 SQIVND (reference sequence). The CDR3 extends over 14 amino acids. V lost 6 bases, J lost 1 base, and 13 bases lay in between. The DNA of the CDR3 is TGTGCCAGTAGGGGCTTCGACAGTTCCTACGAGCAGTACTTC. It encodes CASRGFDSSYEQYF.

In its sample, this clone was seen a few times. The V call is TRBV29-1, the J call TRBJ2-7, with D possibly matching TRBD2 (6 bases). The germline V gene encodes CDR1 SQVTM and CDR2 ANQGSEA. The CDR3 length is 11 residues. V was trimmed by 3 bases and J by 6 bases, leaving 9 bases between them. The CDR3 nucleotides are TGCAGCGTTGATGTGGGGGGCGAGCAGTACTTC. Its translation is CSVDVGGEQYF.

This rearrangement joins TRBV5-6 to TRBJ2-3; TRBD2 matches at 8 bases. The germline CDR1 and CDR2 sequences are SGHDT and YYEEEE. V trimming: 4 bases; J trimming: 3 bases; junction bases outside the gene matches: 10. CDR3 length equals 16 residues. CDR3 protein: CASSRRGGRSTDTQYF. The CDR3 DNA reads as TGTGCCAGCAGCCGCAGGGGCGGGAGGTCGACAGATACGCAGTATTTT.

This clone appeared once. The chain uses TRBV29-1 and TRBJ1-5; D is undetermined. CDR3 size: 13 residues. V shed 7 bases and J shed 4 bases, with 14 bases lying between them. Germline V gene sequence: CDR1 SQVTM, CDR2 ANQGSEA. The CDR3 sequence: CSAALAENQPQHF. The DNA for the CDR3 is TGCAGCGCTGCGTTGGCGGAGAATCAGCCCCAGCATTTT.

V gene TRBV6-1 combines with J gene TRBJ1-5; a possible D gene is TRBD1 (5 bases). V shed 1 base and J shed 9 bases, with 13 bases lying between them. This CDR3 comprises 14 residues. CDR1 is MNHNS and CDR2 is SASEGT in the germline V gene. The CDR3 sequence: CASSEGQVGGPQHF. The CDR3 DNA reads TGTGCCAGCAGTGAAGGTCAGGTTGGGGGGCCCCAGCATTTT.

The J gene is TRBJ2-5, the V gene TRBV7-7, with D possibly matching TRBD2 (6 bases). The length of the CDR3 is 14 residues. Between the trimmed V and J ends, which lost 3 bases and 2 bases, there was a span of 10 bases. Germline CDR1 reads SSHAT; CDR2 reads FNYEAQ (reference sequence). The CDR3 protein is CASSLGGLQETQYF. In nucleotides, the CDR3 is TGTGCCAGCAGCTTGGGGGGACTGCAAGAGACCCAGTACTTC.

The chain uses TRBV21-1 and TRBJ2-7. TRBV21-1 is listed as a pseudogene. The CDR3 length is 9 residues. CDR3 in amino acids: CASSPGPYF. CDR3 bases: TGTGCCAGCAGCCCGGGACCATACTTC.

This chain links TRBV5-1 with TRBJ2-5; 16 positions match TRBD2. Unmatched junction bases numbered 10, after V lost 3 bases and J lost 5 bases. Germline V gene lookup returns CDR1 SGHRS and CDR2 YFSETQ. There are 18 residues in the CDR3. The CDR3 DNA is TGCGCCAGCAGCTCTAGGCCGGGACTAGCGGGAGGGCCGGAGACCCAGTACTTC. Translation: CASSSRPGLAGGPETQYF.

The chain has TRBV7-6 and TRBJ2-7, with D uncertain. The V end was cut by 1 base, the J end by 0 bases, with 10 bases between. Germline V CDR1 and CDR2: SGHVS, FNYEAQ. CDR3 length: 15 amino acids. CDR3: CASSLESGRSYEQYF. The CDR3 nucleotides are TGTGCCAGCAGCTTAGAAAGTGGACGCTCCTACGAGCAGTACTTC.

The chain links TRBV15 to TRBJ2-7, with D uncertain. Germline loops: CDR1 LNHNV, CDR2 YYDKDF (reference sequence). V was pared by 0 bases and J by 4 bases, with 10 bases between. This CDR3 region has 14 residues. CDR3 nucleotides: TGTGCCACCAGCAGAGATCCCTTAGGGTACGAGCAGTACTTC. Translated, it gives CATSRDPLGYEQYF.

The chain employs TRBV5-8 and TRBJ1-4; D possibly corresponds to TRBD1 (6 bases). CDR1 SGHTS and CDR2 YDEGEE come from the germline V gene. CDR3 length equals 13 residues. The V end was cut by 2 bases, the J end by 8 bases, with 10 bases between. CDR3 in DNA: TGTGCCAGCAGCTTATGGGGGCGAGAAAAACTGTTTTTT. Residues: CASSLWGREKLFF.

In this sample, this clone turned up once. The V and J genes are TRBV14 and TRBJ2-7; D remains ambiguous. V was clipped by 2 bases and J by 2 bases, with 16 bases between them. Germline V gene data show CDR1 as SGHDN and CDR2 as FVKESK. The length of the CDR3 is 16 residues. CDR3 nucleotide sequence: TGTGCCAGCAGCCAATTCCGAGGAAAAGGGACCTACGAGCAGTACTTC. Its translation is CASSQFRGKGTYEQYF.

V is TRBV2 and J is TRBJ2-7; no clear D. Trimming pared 8 bases from V and 3 bases from J, leaving 20 bases between. The CDR3 covers 15 residues. Germline CDR1 and CDR2: SNHLY and FYNNEI. The CDR3 protein is CASGPRPRNLYEQYF. The CDR3 nucleotides read TGTGCCAGCGGACCGCGGCCCCGTAACCTCTACGAGCAGTACTTC.

V usage is TRBV10-1 and J usage is TRBJ2-3; D call uncertain. The germline V gene encodes CDR1 WNHNN and CDR2 SYGVQD (reference sequence). There are 15 residues in the CDR3. Trimming removed 10 bases at V and 2 bases at J, with 19 bases between. CDR3 region: CAITDPRPYTDTQYF. In DNA, the CDR3 is TGCGCCATTACGGACCCCAGACCATACACAGATACGCAGTATTTT.

This clone was counted a single time. This chain connects TRBV5-4 to TRBJ2-5; D is ambiguous. This CDR3 has 12 amino acids. Germline assignment: CDR1 SGHNT and CDR2 YYREEE (reference sequence). Trimming cost V 4 bases and J 4 bases, with 8 bases left between them. The CDR3 DNA reads TGTGCCAGCAGCCGGCAGTTAGAGACCCAGTACTTC. It specifies CASSRQLETQYF.

The chain couples TRBV7-2 to TRBJ2-1; tentative D call: TRBD2 (7 bases). V gave up 4 bases and J gave up 9 bases, with 16 bases separating them. The CDR3 extends over 14 amino acids. The germline V gene has CDR1 SGHTA and CDR2 FQGNSA. CDR3 DNA: TGTGCCAGCAGCTCCCGGGGGGCTTTAGGTGAGCAGTTCTTC. This translates into CASSSRGALGEQFF.

The CDR3 is CASSSGRQAGYEQYF. For the CDR3, the DNA is TGTGCCAGCAGCTCGGGCCGACAGGCAGGCTACGAGCAGTACTTC. The V call is TRBV9, the J call TRBJ2-7; D may be TRBD1 (6 bases). This CDR3 comprises 15 residues. V was shortened by 4 bases and J by 3 bases, with 17 bases between the two germline ends. The germline CDR1 and CDR2 sequences are SGDLS and YYNGEE.

The chain is built from TRBV28 and TRBJ2-7, with TRBD2 identical over 12 bases. The germline V gene encodes CDR1 MDHEN and CDR2 SYDVKM. J gave up 0 bases and V 3 bases, and 3 bases lay outside the gene matches. The CDR3 covers 16 residues. For the CDR3, the DNA is TGTGCCAGCAGTTTTAGGACTAGCGGGACCTCCTACGAGCAGTACTTC. It translates to CASSFRTSGTSYEQYF. Full variable domain (rest looked up from reference TRBV28 and TRBJ2-7): DVKVTQSSRYLVKRTGEKVFLECVQDMDHENMFWYRQDPGLGLRLIYFSYDVKMKEKGDIPEGYSVSREKKERFSLILESASTNQTSMYLCASSFRTSGTSYEQYFGPGTRLTVT.

The chain links TRBV2 to TRBJ2-7; the D gene is possibly TRBD1 (5 bases). The CDR3 is made up of 13 amino acids. CDR1 SNHLY and CDR2 FYNNEI come from the germline V gene. The V end lost 6 bases, the J end lost 13 bases, and 22 bases lay between the germline ends. CDR3 sequence (DNA): TGTGCCAGCAGGACGGACACCGCAGCAACCCTATACTTC. It yields the protein CASRTDTAATLYF. The full variable domain, with the rest looked up from reference TRBV2 and TRBJ2-7, is EPEVTQTPSHQVTQMGQEVILRCVPISNHLYFYWYRQILGQKVEFLVSFYNNEISEKSEIFDDQFSVERPDGSNFTLKIRSTKLEDSAMYFCASRTDTAATLYFGPGTRLTVT.

This chain links TRBV4-3 with TRBJ1-3; D gene ambiguous. This CDR3 has 15 amino acids. From germline, CDR1 is LGHNA and CDR2 YSLEER. Deletions cut 0 bases from V and 3 bases from J, with 9 bases between. CDR3 protein: CASSQEKGFGNTIYF. For the CDR3, the DNA is TGCGCCAGCAGCCAAGAAAAAGGGTTTGGAAACACCATATATTTT.

The chain couples TRBV6-5 to TRBJ2-6; 7 positions match TRBD2. This CDR3 contains 14 residues. V gave up 10 bases and J gave up 2 bases; unmatched junction bases: 5. Germline CDR1 reads MNHEY; CDR2 reads SVGAGI. CDR3 loop: CATGGSTGANVLTF. CDR3 sequence (DNA): TGTGCCACCGGGGGGTCGACTGGGGCCAACGTCCTGACTTTC.

This clone was found once. The chain has TRBV29-1 and TRBJ1-3, with D perhaps matching TRBD1 (6 bases). The CDR3 consists of 14 residues. V shed 6 bases and J shed 3 bases, with 15 bases lying between them. CDR1 SQVTM and CDR2 ANQGSEA come from the germline V gene. CDR3 coding DNA: TGCAGCGTCTCAAACCGGGACATTGGAAACACCATATATTTT. Protein product: CSVSNRDIGNTIYF.

This sequence joins TRBV6-5 and TRBJ1-1; a weak D match, TRBD1 (5 bases). CDR1 is MNHEY, CDR2 SVGAGI, per germline. The CDR3 extends over 15 amino acids. V shed 2 bases and J shed 5 bases, with 15 bases lying between them. The CDR3 loop is CASSYGPGGETEAFF. The CDR3 DNA follows: TGTGCCAGCAGTTACGGTCCGGGGGGAGAGACTGAAGCTTTCTTT.

The J gene is TRBJ1-4, the V gene TRBV28; 7 bases are shared with TRBD1. Germline CDR1 reads MDHEN; CDR2 reads SYDVKM. The CDR3 loop spans 14 amino acids. V lost 7 bases, J lost 2 bases, and 4 bases stayed unmatched. In DNA, the CDR3 is TGTGCCAGCACCTCAGGGGGGACTAATGAAAAACTGTTTTTT. Protein product: CASTSGGTNEKLFF.

Concerning this clone: The sample carries other DNA sequences with the same CDR3. The V and J genes are TRBV28 and TRBJ1-3, with D perhaps matching TRBD1 (6 bases). Trimming shortened V by 3 bases and J by 2 bases, and 8 bases separated the two germline ends. Germline CDR1 MDHEN, CDR2 SYDVKM. CDR3 length: 14 residues. CDR3 sequence: CASSLGGPGNTIYF. Here the CDR3 DNA reads TGTGCCAGCAGTTTGGGGGGCCCTGGAAACACCATATATTTT.

This clone was counted once. This chain uses TRBV10-3 with TRBJ2-7; 7 bases line up with TRBD2. Losses at the gene ends were 4 bases for V and 7 bases for J; bases not matched to a gene: 1. This CDR3 contains 11 residues. Germline CDR1 ENHRY, CDR2 SYGVKD. This CDR3 is CAISAGGEQYF. The CDR3 DNA is TGTGCCATCAGTGCGGGGGGTGAGCAGTACTTC.

This rearrangement joins TRBV28 to TRBJ2-4; 8 positions match TRBD1. CDR1 MDHEN and CDR2 SYDVKM come from the germline V gene. The CDR3 loop spans 17 amino acids. J gave up 1 base and V 1 base, and 6 bases lay outside the gene matches. CDR3 residues: CASSLSPQGDAKNIQYF. DNA of the CDR3: TGTGCCAGCAGTTTATCCCCACAGGGGGATGCCAAAAACATTCAGTACTTC.